Listed here are 9 T cell receptor beta chains from one sample, sequenced in a study of T-cell memory formation after mild COVID-19. TCRdb re-analysed the 5' RACE reads in MiXCR, keeping a single row per CDR3 protein. The sample yields 120,000 or so distinct CDR3 sequences, more than 15% seen once. The sequencing sample was made of PBMCs or a T cell subset sorted from them (not recorded which). Receptors originate from an adult woman who had mild COVID-19 (a few samples of this study predate the infection). Cell type and time point are not known.

This chain links TRBV18 with TRBJ1-1; D unclear. Between the trimmed V and J ends, which lost 6 bases and 4 bases, there was a span of 15 bases. The germline V gene has CDR1 KGHSH and CDR2 LQKENI. This CDR3 has 14 amino acids. As DNA, the CDR3 is TGTGCCAGCTCGCCGGGCACGTTAACCACTGAAGCTTTCTTT. Its translation is CASSPGTLTTEAFF. The variable domain in full, with the rest retrieved from reference TRBV18 and TRBJ1-1, is NAGVMQNPRHLVRRRGQEARLRCSPMKGHSHVYWYRQLPEEGLKFMVYLQKENIIDESGMPKERFSAEFPKEGPSILRIQQVVRGDSAAYFCASSPGTLTTEAFFGQGTRLTVV.

This clonotype was counted a few times. The chain combines TRBV12-3 or TRBV12-4 with TRBJ2-2; D not certain. V shed 1 base and J shed 3 bases, with 9 bases lying between them. The CDR3 has 15 amino acids. CDR3 in amino acids: CASSLVGYDTGELFF. CDR3 in DNA: TGTGCCAGCAGTTTAGTGGGATACGACACCGGGGAGCTGTTTTTT.

The gene calls are TRBV7-6 and TRBJ2-5; 10 bases are a match to TRBD2. V lost 1 base, J lost 0 bases, and 5 bases stayed unmatched. Germline CDR1 and CDR2: SGHVS and FNYEAQ. This CDR3 has 17 amino acids. CDR3 coding DNA: TGTGCCAGCAGCTTAGGGATAGCGGGGGGTTACCAAGAGACCCAGTACTTC. Translating gives CASSLGIAGGYQETQYF.

This clonotype was counted a few times. CDR3 loop: CASSRKTGTDTQYF. The CDR3 bases are TGTGCCAGCAGCCGGAAGACAGGGACCGATACGCAGTATTTT. The rearrangement uses TRBV7-2 and TRBJ2-3, with TRBD1 identical over 7 bases. This CDR3 has 14 amino acids. With 5 bases clipped from V and 6 bases from J, the junction kept 8 bases outside the gene matches. The germline CDR1 and CDR2 sequences are SGHTA and FQGNSA.

The chain couples TRBV2 to TRBJ1-1, with D perhaps TRBD1 (5 bases). Looked up from germline, CDR1 is SNHLY and CDR2 is FYNNEI. Trimming pared 6 bases from V and 3 bases from J, leaving 14 bases between. CDR3 length: 14 amino acids. In nucleotides, the CDR3 is TGTGCCAGCAGCCTCAGGGAGATGGACACTGAAGCTTTCTTT. The encoded protein is CASSLREMDTEAFF.

The chain joins TRBV20-1 to TRBJ2-1; no clear D gene. Germline CDR1 reads DFQATT; CDR2 reads SNEGSKA (reference sequence). CDR3 length: 10 residues. With 7 bases removed from V and 9 bases from J, the gap between germline ends came to 10 bases. The CDR3 loop is CSDRFVEQFF. As DNA, the CDR3 is TGCAGTGATAGGTTTGTTGAGCAGTTCTTC.

The rearrangement uses TRBV5-1 and TRBJ2-1; 9 positions match TRBD1. Germline CDR1 SGHRS, CDR2 YFSETQ. The CDR3 has 16 residues. The trim removed 0 bases at V and 5 bases at J, leaving 6 bases unmatched. CDR3 in amino acids: CASSLVGTGYDNEQFF. The DNA of the CDR3 is TGCGCCAGCAGCTTGGTTGGGACAGGGTATGACAATGAGCAGTTCTTC.

The CDR3 DNA reads TGTGCCAGCAGTTTCGGGTATGAAGCTTTCTTT. Translated: CASSFGYEAFF. V is TRBV5-6 and J is TRBJ1-1; D gene uncertain. Looked up from germline, CDR1 is SGHDT and CDR2 is YYEEEE. Trimming shortened V by 5 bases and J by 7 bases, and 9 bases separated the two germline ends. The CDR3 is 11 amino acids. Full variable domain (rest looked up from reference TRBV5-6 and TRBJ1-1): DAGVTQSPTHLIKTRGQQVTLRCSPKSGHDTVSWYQQALGQGPQFIFQYYEEEERQRGNFPDRFSGHQFPNYSSELNVNALLLGDSALYLCASSFGYEAFFGQGTRLTVV.

V gene TRBV7-2 combines with J gene TRBJ1-5; D remains unclear. The germline V gene has CDR1 SGHTA and CDR2 FQGNSA. The ends were cut back, 5 bases at V and 4 bases at J, with 6 bases in the middle. CDR3 length: 12 residues. The CDR3 DNA is TGTGCCAGCAGCGGGGAGAATCAGCCCCAGCATTTT. Encoded protein: CASSGENQPQHF.